Shown below are 16 T cell receptor beta chains from a single sample sequenced in a study of blood T cell repertoires in COVID-19. Here immunoSEQ multiplex PCR was the method, and the copy in TCRdb shows in-frame clones only, minus some. The sample shows under 60,000 clones, over 80% of them seen only once. Input material: peripheral blood. Receptors were obtained from a man between 65 and 85 years old with acute or convalescent COVID-19.

The DNA of the CDR3 is TGTGCCAGCAGCTTAGGGGGGGCGGACGAGCAGTACTTC. This translates into CASSLGGADEQYF. This rearrangement joins TRBV5-6 to TRBJ2-7; D perhaps matches TRBD2 (7 bases). The CDR3 covers 13 residues. With 2 bases removed from V and 5 bases from J, the gap between germline ends came to 11 bases. Per germline, CDR1 SGHDT and CDR2 YYEEEE. The full variable domain, completed using reference TRBV5-6 and TRBJ2-7, is DAGVTQSPTHLIKTRGQQVTLRCSPKSGHDTVSWYQQALGQGPQFIFQYYEEEERQRGNFPDRFSGHQFPNYSSELNVNALLLGDSALYLCASSLGGADEQYFGPGTRLTVT.

The J gene is TRBJ1-1, the V gene TRBV5-1, with 10 bases matching TRBD1. This CDR3 is built from 13 residues. The V gene's germline CDR1 is SGHRS and CDR2 YFSETQ. V lost 3 bases and J lost 8; bases outside the gene matches: 4. The chain's CDR3 is CASSWGQGMEAFF. The CDR3 DNA follows: TGCGCCAGCAGCTGGGGACAGGGGATGGAAGCTTTCTTT.

The rearrangement links TRBV5-1 to TRBJ2-3; 12 nucleotides line up with TRBD2. The CDR3 loop spans 24 amino acids. Germline loops: CDR1 SGHRS, CDR2 YFSETQ. Unmatched junction bases numbered 24, after V lost 1 base and J lost 0 bases. The CDR3 DNA is TGCGCCAGCAGCTTGAGTTCCGGGACACCATTGCGTTGGACTAGCGGGGCTAGCACAGATACGCAGTATTTT. This encodes CASSLSSGTPLRWTSGASTDTQYF.

This chain joins TRBV6-6 and TRBJ1-4, with D hard to call. V was trimmed by 8 bases and J by 3 bases, leaving 13 bases between them. Looked up from germline, CDR1 is MNHNY and CDR2 is SVGAGI (reference sequence). This CDR3 region has 14 residues. The CDR3 DNA follows: TGTGCCAGCTGCCCGGTGCCCTCTAATGAAAAACTGTTTTTT. Its protein product is CASCPVPSNEKLFF.

This chain connects TRBV5-7 to TRBJ1-1, with D perhaps matching TRBD1 (6 bases). TRBV5-7 is sorted into the ORF group, with uncertain function. V lost 7 bases to trimming and J lost 11 bases, with 15 bases between them. The CDR3 totals 11 residues. CDR3 coding DNA: TGTGCCAGCGCTACAGGGACCGGGGCTTTCTTT. Protein sequence: CASATGTGAFF.

J is TRBJ1-2 and V is TRBV14, with D unclear. CDR3 length: 12 amino acids. Trimming took off 4 bases at V and 10 bases at J, with 13 bases between the two ends. Germline V gene data show CDR1 as SGHDN and CDR2 as FVKESK. Here the CDR3 reads CASSPDGMIYTF. CDR3 sequence (DNA): TGTGCCAGCAGCCCGGACGGGATGATCTACACCTTC.

The chain carries TRBV18 and TRBJ1-4; TRBD1 might be the D (6 bases). This CDR3 region has 16 residues. In germline, CDR1 is KGHSH, CDR2 LQKENI. Trimming stripped 0 bases from V and 8 bases from J, with 16 bases between. The CDR3: CASSPPFGQFKEKLFF. CDR3 sequence (DNA): TGTGCCAGCTCACCACCGTTCGGACAGTTTAAAGAAAAACTGTTTTTT.

In DNA, the CDR3 is TGTGCCAGTAGTATTATCGGGGGAGCGGGTCAGCCCCAGCATTTT. The encoded protein is CASSIIGGAGQPQHF. The chain recombines TRBV19 with TRBJ1-5, with D possibly matching TRBD1 (5 bases). Germline CDR1 is LNHDA and CDR2 is SQIVND (reference sequence). V was cut by 3 bases and J by 6 bases, with 15 bases left in between. The CDR3 contains 15 residues.

The table lists this clone with a few counts. The rearrangement joins TRBV6-2 or TRBV6-3 to TRBJ1-2, with D tentatively TRBD1 (5 bases). The V end lost 0 bases, the J end lost 2 bases, and 7 bases lay between the germline ends. The CDR3 spans 14 residues. CDR1 MNHEY and CDR2 SVGEGT come from the germline V gene. The CDR3 here is CASSYSGQNYGYTF. In DNA form, the CDR3 reads TGTGCCAGCAGTTACTCGGGGCAAAACTATGGCTACACCTTC.

The gene calls are TRBV4-2 and TRBJ1-5; no clear D. The V end was cut by 3 bases, the J end by 0 bases, with 6 bases between. The CDR3 totals 14 residues. Germline V gene sequence: CDR1 LGHNA, CDR2 YNFKEQ. In DNA, the CDR3 is TGTGCCAGCAGCCACCGGGATAGCAATCAGCCCCAGCATTTT. This translates into CASSHRDSNQPQHF.

This sequence joins TRBV7-2 and TRBJ1-1; 10 bases agree with TRBD1. The V and J ends lost 7 bases and 4 bases, in that order; junction bases with no gene match: 9. Germline values: CDR1 SGHTA, CDR2 FQGNSA. CDR3 length: 15 amino acids. CDR3 coding DNA: TGTGCCAGCAATCCGGGACAGGGGATGGGCACTGAAGCTTTCTTT. Its protein product is CASNPGQGMGTEAFF.

The CDR3 DNA sequence: TGTGCCAGCAGCGTAGGAGACAGGGGAAGGCCCGGGGAGCTGTTTTTT. It is translated as CASSVGDRGRPGELFF. The chain has TRBV9 and TRBJ2-2; TRBD1 matches at 8 bases. With V trimmed by 0 bases and J by 6 bases, 7 bases remained unmatched. The CDR3 extends over 16 amino acids. Looked up from germline, CDR1 is SGDLS and CDR2 is YYNGEE.

This clone has only one observation. The chain joins TRBV28 to TRBJ2-1, with TRBD1 matching 9 bases. Germline assignment: CDR1 MDHEN and CDR2 SYDVKM. The V gene end was trimmed by 2 bases and the J gene end by 16 bases; junction bases not matched to a gene: 6. The CDR3 is 12 amino acids. The CDR3 reads CASSLGTGYLFF. CDR3 DNA sequence: TGTGCCAGCAGTTTAGGGACAGGGTATCTCTTCTTC.

The V call is TRBV18, the J call TRBJ1-5, with 7 bases identical to TRBD1. This CDR3 contains 14 residues. The J segment lost 7 bases and the V segment lost 3 bases, leaving 6 bases of the junction unmatched. The germline CDR1 and CDR2 sequences are KGHSH and LQKENI. CDR3 DNA sequence: TGTGCCAGCTCACCTGGGACAGCGGGCCAGCCCCAGCATTTT. Translation gives CASSPGTAGQPQHF.

This clone occurred a few times. The chain employs TRBV7-9 and TRBJ1-1; no firm D call. The CDR3 spans 14 residues. Trimming shortened V by 5 bases and J by 3 bases, and 13 bases separated the two germline ends. Germline V gene sequence: CDR1 SEHNR, CDR2 FQNEAQ (reference sequence). CDR3 DNA: TGTGCCAGCAGCCAAAGGAGCACTGACACTGAAGCTTTCTTT. It yields the protein CASSQRSTDTEAFF.

The chain recombines TRBV2 with TRBJ1-5, with 8 nucleotides matching TRBD1. The CDR3 spans 15 residues. The junction had 8 bases not matched to a gene; V was cut back by 6 bases and J by 4 bases. From germline, CDR1 is SNHLY and CDR2 FYNNEI. The CDR3 nucleotides read TGTGCCAGCAGGATCTGGACAGGGCAAAATCAGCCCCAGCATTTT. This codes for CASRIWTGQNQPQHF. Full variable domain (rest looked up from reference TRBV2 and TRBJ1-5): EPEVTQTPSHQVTQMGQEVILRCVPISNHLYFYWYRQILGQKVEFLVSFYNNEISEKSEIFDDQFSVERPDGSNFTLKIRSTKLEDSAMYFCASRIWTGQNQPQHFGDGTRLSIL.